Listed below are T cell receptor beta chains from one sample, sequenced in a study of blood T cells in healthy people across ages. TCRdb ran MiXCR on the 5' RACE reads and lists one entry per CDR3 protein. The sample gives roughly 700,000 distinct CDR3 sequences, 45% to 50% of which show up once; roughly a third is in the top ten. The sequenced sample consisted of blood. These receptor sequences come from a woman aged 60-75 years in good health. Each CDR3 is given with its conserved first and last residue. Fields, in order: J gene, clone size, V gene, D gene, CDR3 protein, CDR3 DNA. A D gene is named only where the DNA matches it firmly. For some rows the clone size is stated as once, few or many, or as a class when expanded; others skip it.

J: TRBJ2-5
size: NA
V: TRBV28
D: TRBD1
CDR3: CASSFDGTVQETQYF
DNA: TGTGCCAGCAGTTTTGACGGGACAGTACAAGAGACCCAGTACTTC

J: TRBJ2-7
size: few
V: TRBV7-2
D: TRBD1
CDR3: CASSFRDREYEQYF
DNA: TGTGCCAGCAGCTTCCGGGACAGGGAGTACGAGCAGTACTTC

J: TRBJ1-2
size: few
V: TRBV5-1
D: NA
CDR3: CASSETTGGYGYTF
DNA: TGCGCCAGCAGCGAAACGACAGGCGGCTATGGCTACACCTTC

J: TRBJ2-1
size: few
V: TRBV15
D: TRBD2
CDR3: CATTSGRVTYNEQFF
DNA: TGTGCCACCACGAGCGGGAGGGTAACCTACAATGAGCAGTTCTTC

J: TRBJ2-5
size: few
V: TRBV7-9
D: NA
CDR3: CASAEGQGQYF
DNA: TGTGCCAGCGCCGAGGGGCAGGGACAGTACTTC

J: TRBJ1-2
size: NA
V: TRBV6-1
D: NA
CDR3: CASSEVPLQGYTF
DNA: TGTGCCAGCAGTGAAGTTCCCTTACAGGGCTACACCTTC

J: TRBJ2-1
size: NA
V: TRBV7-2
D: NA
CDR3: CASTRDRRGLETQFF
DNA: TGTGCCAGCACCCGGGACAGGCGAGGACTAGAGACCCAGTTCTTC

J: TRBJ2-7
size: NA
V: TRBV20-1
D: NA
CDR3: CSARDEGLDPSYEQYF
DNA: TGCAGTGCTAGAGATGAAGGTCTTGACCCCTCCTACGAGCAGTACTTC

J: TRBJ2-1
size: NA
V: TRBV7-2
D: TRBD1
CDR3: CASSSGQTYNEQFF
DNA: TGTGCCAGCAGCTCGGGACAGACCTACAATGAGCAGTTCTTC

J: TRBJ2-7
size: once
V: TRBV5-4
D: TRBD1
CDR3: CASSDQGAVTYEQYF
DNA: TGTGCCAGCAGCGACCAGGGGGCGGTTACCTACGAGCAGTACTTC

J: TRBJ1-6
size: NA
V: TRBV4-3
D: NA
CDR3: CASSPGDGVYSPLHF
DNA: TGCGCCAGCAGCCCTGGCGACGGGGTTTATTCACCCCTCCACTTT

J: TRBJ2-3
size: NA
V: TRBV20-1
D: NA
CDR3: CSARDVASAGTDTQYF
DNA: TGCAGTGCTAGAGATGTAGCTAGCGCAGGCACAGATACGCAGTATTTT

J: TRBJ2-7
size: NA
V: TRBV29-1
D: TRBD2
CDR3: CSVEGLLADSYNEQYF
DNA: TGCAGCGTTGAAGGCCTACTAGCGGACTCCTACAATGAGCAGTACTTC

J: TRBJ2-5
size: NA
V: TRBV30
D: NA
CDR3: CAWSVGAGRQETQYF
DNA: TGTGCCTGGAGTGTCGGTGCAGGGAGGCAAGAGACCCAGTACTTC

J: TRBJ2-4
size: NA
V: TRBV7-2
D: NA
CDR3: CASSLSLELPYF
DNA: TGTGCCAGCAGCTTATCCCTCGAATTGCCGTACTTC

J: TRBJ2-1
size: NA
V: TRBV2
D: TRBD2
CDR3: CASSEKRAGAGKNEQFF
DNA: TGTGCCAGCAGTGAAAAAAGGGCGGGAGCGGGGAAAAATGAGCAGTTCTTC

J: TRBJ2-1
size: once
V: TRBV9
D: NA
CDR3: CASSVGRDSYNEQFF
DNA: TGTGCCAGCAGCGTAGGGCGGGACTCCTACAATGAGCAGTTCTTC

J: TRBJ2-6
size: few
V: TRBV4-2
D: NA
CDR3: CASSQRGPGGSNSGANVLTF
DNA: TGTGCCAGCAGCCAGCGGGGGCCAGGGGGGTCTAACTCTGGGGCCAACGTCCTGACTTTC

J: TRBJ1-2
size: NA
V: TRBV6-2/TRBV6-3
D: NA
CDR3: CASRPTGPRNYGYTF
DNA: TGTGCCAGCAGGCCGACCGGGCCCAGAAACTATGGCTACACCTTC

J: TRBJ1-2
size: NA
V: TRBV5-6
D: NA
CDR3: CASSLDVGRANYGYTF
DNA: TGTGCCAGCAGCTTGGACGTGGGACGAGCTAACTATGGCTACACCTTC

J: TRBJ2-1
size: NA
V: TRBV13
D: TRBD1
CDR3: CASSFDRGMTGFF
DNA: TGTGCCAGCAGCTTTGACAGGGGTATGACGGGGTTCTTC

J: TRBJ2-7
size: few
V: TRBV5-1
D: TRBD1
CDR3: CASSAGTGVTNEQYF
DNA: TGCGCCAGCAGCGCGGGGACAGGGGTTACCAATGAGCAGTACTTC

J: TRBJ2-5
size: NA
V: TRBV20-1
D: NA
CDR3: CSARGGSAQETQYF
DNA: TGCAGTGCCAGGGGAGGAAGCGCCCAAGAGACCCAGTACTTC

J: TRBJ1-1
size: NA
V: TRBV7-2
D: NA
CDR3: CASSRHQSTEAFF
DNA: TGTGCCAGCAGCCGCCATCAGTCCACTGAAGCTTTCTTT

J: TRBJ2-7
size: NA
V: TRBV29-1
D: TRBD2
CDR3: CSASGLAGHYEQYF
DNA: TGCAGCGCTTCGGGACTAGCGGGCCACTACGAGCAGTACTTC

J: TRBJ2-1
size: many
V: TRBV20-1
D: NA
CDR3: CSASPGGGDNEQFF
DNA: TGCAGTGCATCACCGGGGGGCGGGGACAATGAGCAGTTCTTC

J: TRBJ2-1
size: NA
V: TRBV5-1
D: NA
CDR3: CASSLLGDPNNNEQFF
DNA: TGCGCCAGCAGCTTGCTGGGGGATCCTAATAACAATGAGCAGTTCTTC

J: TRBJ1-2
size: few
V: TRBV4-3
D: NA
CDR3: CASSQGTEFYGYTF
DNA: TGCGCCAGCAGCCAAGGGACAGAATTTTATGGCTACACCTTC

J: TRBJ2-5
size: many
V: TRBV29-1
D: TRBD2
CDR3: CSVPLDLAGETQYF
DNA: TGCAGCGTCCCCCTTGACCTAGCGGGAGAGACCCAGTACTTC

J: TRBJ2-1
size: NA
V: TRBV6-2/TRBV6-3
D: NA
CDR3: CASSHSGPLNEQFF
DNA: TGTGCCAGCAGTCACTCCGGGCCCTTGAATGAGCAGTTCTTC

J: TRBJ1-1
size: NA
V: TRBV20-1
D: NA
CDR3: CRATVNTEAFF
DNA: TGCAGGGCGACGGTGAACACTGAAGCTTTCTTT

J: TRBJ2-1
size: NA
V: TRBV20-1
D: TRBD2
CDR3: CSARDVSGGYNEQFF
DNA: TGCAGTGCTAGAGATGTGAGCGGGGGGTACAATGAGCAGTTCTTC

J: TRBJ2-7
size: few
V: TRBV6-1
D: TRBD1
CDR3: CASSERLAGQAYEQYF
DNA: TGTGCCAGCAGTGAACGTCTTGCGGGACAGGCCTACGAGCAGTACTTC

J: TRBJ2-2
size: NA
V: TRBV9
D: NA
CDR3: CASSPGSANTGELFF
DNA: TGTGCCAGCAGTCCTGGCAGCGCCAACACCGGGGAGCTGTTTTTT

J: TRBJ2-3
size: NA
V: TRBV29-1
D: NA
CDR3: CSVDPGELGTDTQYF
DNA: TGCAGCGTTGACCCAGGGGAATTGGGCACAGATACGCAGTATTTT

J: TRBJ1-6
size: few
V: TRBV3-1
D: NA
CDR3: CASSQVTYNSPLHF
DNA: TGTGCCAGCAGCCAAGTCACCTATAATTCACCCCTCCACTTT

J: TRBJ2-1
size: NA
V: TRBV7-3
D: TRBD2
CDR3: CASSHPTGLAGEQFF
DNA: TGTGCCAGCAGCCATCCGACTGGGCTAGCGGGGGAGCAGTTCTTC

J: TRBJ2-7
size: NA
V: TRBV7-8
D: TRBD1
CDR3: CASSIRTGGTYEQYF
DNA: TGTGCCAGCAGCATTCGGACAGGGGGCACCTACGAGCAGTACTTC

J: TRBJ2-1
size: NA
V: TRBV12-3/TRBV12-4
D: NA
CDR3: CASIADSYNEQFF
DNA: TGTGCCAGCATCGCAGATTCCTACAATGAGCAGTTCTTC

J: TRBJ1-4
size: NA
V: TRBV6-2/TRBV6-3
D: NA
CDR3: CASRRLATNEKLFF
DNA: TGTGCCAGCAGGCGCCTTGCAACTAATGAAAAACTGTTTTTT

J: TRBJ2-5
size: few
V: TRBV29-1
D: NA
CDR3: CSASMGEETQYF
DNA: TGCAGCGCCTCGATGGGGGAAGAGACCCAGTACTTC

J: TRBJ1-4
size: many
V: TRBV4-3
D: TRBD1
CDR3: CASSQDIGQGAHREKLFF
DNA: TGCGCCAGCAGCCAAGATATCGGACAGGGGGCTCATCGTGAAAAACTGTTTTTT

J: TRBJ2-5
size: many
V: TRBV20-1
D: TRBD1
CDR3: CSADPRGQETQYF
DNA: TGCAGTGCCGACCCCAGGGGGCAAGAGACCCAGTACTTC

J: TRBJ2-3
size: few
V: TRBV29-1
D: TRBD1
CDR3: CSVQGAGTDTQYF
DNA: TGCAGCGTTCAGGGGGCCGGCACAGATACGCAGTATTTT

J: TRBJ2-5
size: once
V: TRBV20-1
D: NA
CDR3: CSARENLGWETQYF
DNA: TGCAGTGCTAGAGAGAATCTGGGTTGGGAGACCCAGTACTTC

J: TRBJ2-5
size: NA
V: TRBV6-5
D: NA
CDR3: CASIKGDRRYNEQYF
DNA: TGTGCCAGCATAAAGGGGGATCGTAGGTATAATGAGCAGTACTTC

J: TRBJ1-3
size: NA
V: TRBV29-1
D: NA
CDR3: CSVDDGAGNTIYF
DNA: TGCAGCGTTGATGATGGTGCGGGAAACACCATATATTTT

J: TRBJ2-7
size: few
V: TRBV29-1
D: NA
CDR3: CSVVSSYEQYF
DNA: TGCAGCGTTGTATCGTCCTACGAGCAGTACTTC

J: TRBJ2-7
size: NA
V: TRBV20-1
D: TRBD2
CDR3: CSAGSGRGAYNEQYF
DNA: TGCAGTGCTGGCAGCGGGAGGGGAGCCTACAATGAGCAGTACTTC

J: TRBJ2-3
size: NA
V: TRBV5-8
D: NA
CDR3: CASSSVLPGTDTQYF
DNA: TGTGCCAGCAGCTCAGTGTTGCCGGGCACAGATACGCAGTATTTT